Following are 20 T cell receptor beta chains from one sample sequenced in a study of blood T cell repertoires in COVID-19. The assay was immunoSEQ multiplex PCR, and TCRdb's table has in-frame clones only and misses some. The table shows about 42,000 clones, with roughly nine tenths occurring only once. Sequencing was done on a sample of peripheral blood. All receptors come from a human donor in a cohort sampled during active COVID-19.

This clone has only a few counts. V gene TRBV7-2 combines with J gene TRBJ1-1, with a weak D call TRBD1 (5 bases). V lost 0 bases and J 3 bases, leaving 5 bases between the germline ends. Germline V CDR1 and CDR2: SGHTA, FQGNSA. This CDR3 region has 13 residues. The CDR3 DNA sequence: TGTGCCAGCAGCTTAGCAGGGGACACTGAAGCTTTCTTT. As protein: CASSLAGDTEAFF. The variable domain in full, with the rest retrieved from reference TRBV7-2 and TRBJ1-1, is GAGVSQSPSNKVTEKGKDVELRCDPISGHTALYWYRQSLGQGLEFLIYFQGNSAPDKSGLPSDRFSAERTGGSVSTLTIQRTQQEDSAVYLCASSLAGDTEAFFGQGTRLTVV.

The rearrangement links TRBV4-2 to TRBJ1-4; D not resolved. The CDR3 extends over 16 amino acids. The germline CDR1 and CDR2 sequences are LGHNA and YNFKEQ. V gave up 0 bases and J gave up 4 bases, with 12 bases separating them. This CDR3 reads CASSQDMAGSNEKLFF. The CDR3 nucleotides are TGTGCCAGCAGCCAAGATATGGCTGGCAGTAATGAAAAACTGTTTTTT.

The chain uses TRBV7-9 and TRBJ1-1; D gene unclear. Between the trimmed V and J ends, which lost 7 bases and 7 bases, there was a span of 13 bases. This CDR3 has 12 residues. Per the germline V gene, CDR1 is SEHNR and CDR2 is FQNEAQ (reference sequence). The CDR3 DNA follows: TGTGCCAGCAAGTTGGGCGGAGGTGAAGCTTTCTTT. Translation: CASKLGGGEAFF.

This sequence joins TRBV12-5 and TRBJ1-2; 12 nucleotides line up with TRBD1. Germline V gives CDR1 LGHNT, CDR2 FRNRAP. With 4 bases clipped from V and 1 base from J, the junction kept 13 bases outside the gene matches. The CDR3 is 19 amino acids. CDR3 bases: TGTGCTAGTGGTTCCCCCCAAGGGACAGGGGGCGGAAGTAACTATGGCTACACCTTC. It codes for CASGSPQGTGGGSNYGYTF.

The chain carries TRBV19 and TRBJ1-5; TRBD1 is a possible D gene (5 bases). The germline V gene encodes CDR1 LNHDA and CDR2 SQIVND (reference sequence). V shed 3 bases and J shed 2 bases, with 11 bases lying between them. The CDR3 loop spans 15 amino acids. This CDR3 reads CASSIRGSGNQPQHF. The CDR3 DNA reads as TGTGCCAGTAGTATTAGGGGTTCGGGCAATCAGCCCCAGCATTTT.

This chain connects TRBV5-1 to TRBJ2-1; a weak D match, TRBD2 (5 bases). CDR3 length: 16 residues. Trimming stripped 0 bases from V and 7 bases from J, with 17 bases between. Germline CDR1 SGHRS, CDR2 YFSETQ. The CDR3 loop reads CASSLAVSAGLNEQFF. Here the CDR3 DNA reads TGCGCCAGCAGCTTGGCCGTTAGCGCTGGATTGAATGAGCAGTTCTTC.

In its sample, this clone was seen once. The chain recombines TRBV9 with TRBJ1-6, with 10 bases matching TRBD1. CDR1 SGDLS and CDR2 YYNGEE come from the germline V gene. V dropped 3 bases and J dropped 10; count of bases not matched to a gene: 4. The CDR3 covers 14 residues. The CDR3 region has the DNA TGTGCCAGCAGCGGGGGACAGGGGCCCTCACCCCTCCACTTT. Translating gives CASSGGQGPSPLHF.

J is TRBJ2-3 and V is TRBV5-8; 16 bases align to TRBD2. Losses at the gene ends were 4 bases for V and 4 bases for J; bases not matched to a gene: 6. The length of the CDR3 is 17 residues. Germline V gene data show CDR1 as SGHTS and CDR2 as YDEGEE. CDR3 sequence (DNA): TGTGCCAGCAGCGCGGGACTAGCGGGGGGGCAGGCAGATACGCAGTATTTT. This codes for CASSAGLAGGQADTQYF.

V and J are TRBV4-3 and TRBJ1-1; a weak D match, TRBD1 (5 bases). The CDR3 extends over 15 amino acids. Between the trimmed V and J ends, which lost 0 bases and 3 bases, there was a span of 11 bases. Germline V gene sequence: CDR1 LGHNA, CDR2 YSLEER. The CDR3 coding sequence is TGCGCCAGCAGCCAAGATACTGGGGCGGACACTGAAGCTTTCTTT. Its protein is CASSQDTGADTEAFF.

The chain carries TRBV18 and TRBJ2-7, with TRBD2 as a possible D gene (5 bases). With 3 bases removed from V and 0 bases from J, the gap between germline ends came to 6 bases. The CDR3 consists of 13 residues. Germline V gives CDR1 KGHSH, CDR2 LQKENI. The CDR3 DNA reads TGTGCCAGCTCACCCGGGAACTCCTACGAGCAGTACTTC. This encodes CASSPGNSYEQYF.

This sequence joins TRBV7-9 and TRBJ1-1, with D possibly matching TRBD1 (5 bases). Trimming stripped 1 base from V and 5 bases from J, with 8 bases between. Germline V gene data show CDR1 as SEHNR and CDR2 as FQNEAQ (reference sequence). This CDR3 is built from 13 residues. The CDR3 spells CASSLDGGTEAFF. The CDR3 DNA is TGTGCCAGCAGCTTAGATGGGGGGACTGAAGCTTTCTTT.

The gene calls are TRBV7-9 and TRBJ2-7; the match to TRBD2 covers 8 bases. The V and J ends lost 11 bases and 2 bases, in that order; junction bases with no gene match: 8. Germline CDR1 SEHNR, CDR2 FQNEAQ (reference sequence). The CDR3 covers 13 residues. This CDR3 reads CALWRGAPYEQYF. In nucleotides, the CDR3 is TGTGCCCTTTGGCGGGGGGCTCCCTACGAGCAGTACTTC.

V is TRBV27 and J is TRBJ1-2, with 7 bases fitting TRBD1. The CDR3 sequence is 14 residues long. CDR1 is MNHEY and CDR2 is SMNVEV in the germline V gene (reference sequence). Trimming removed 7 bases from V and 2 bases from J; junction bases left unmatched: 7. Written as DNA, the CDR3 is TGTGCCAGCAAGAGTTTGGGACAGAACTATGGCTACACCTTC. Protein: CASKSLGQNYGYTF.

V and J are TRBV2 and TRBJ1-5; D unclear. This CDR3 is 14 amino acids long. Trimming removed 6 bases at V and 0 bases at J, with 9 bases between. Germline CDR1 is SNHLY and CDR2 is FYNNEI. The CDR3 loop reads CASSPGLSNQPQHF. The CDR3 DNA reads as TGTGCCAGCAGCCCAGGCCTTAGCAATCAGCCCCAGCATTTT.

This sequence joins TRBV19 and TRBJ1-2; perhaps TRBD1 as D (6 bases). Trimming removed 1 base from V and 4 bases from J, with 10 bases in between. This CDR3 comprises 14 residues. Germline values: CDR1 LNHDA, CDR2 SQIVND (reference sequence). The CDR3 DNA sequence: TGTGCCAGTAGTATAGGGACAGCAGTCTATGGCTACACCTTC. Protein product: CASSIGTAVYGYTF. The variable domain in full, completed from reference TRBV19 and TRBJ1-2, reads DGGITQSPKYLFRKEGQNVTLSCEQNLNHDAMYWYRQDPGQGLRLIYYSQIVNDFQKGDIAEGYSVSREKKESFPLTVTSAQKNPTAFYLCASSIGTAVYGYTFGSGTRLTVV.

As DNA, the CDR3 is TGCGCCAGCAGCCAAGATAGCGGGGGCTTGGACGGCTACACCTTC. This encodes CASSQDSGGLDGYTF. The chain links TRBV4-3 to TRBJ1-2; tentatively, D is TRBD1 (6 bases). This CDR3 is built from 15 residues. Trimming took off 0 bases at V and 8 bases at J, with 16 bases between the two ends. The germline V gene has CDR1 LGHNA and CDR2 YSLEER.

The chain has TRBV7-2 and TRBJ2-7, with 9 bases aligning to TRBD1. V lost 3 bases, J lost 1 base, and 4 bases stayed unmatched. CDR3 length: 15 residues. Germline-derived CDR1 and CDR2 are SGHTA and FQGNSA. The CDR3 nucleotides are TGTGCCAGCAGCTTCCGGGACAGGGCTTCCTACGAGCAGTACTTC. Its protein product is CASSFRDRASYEQYF.

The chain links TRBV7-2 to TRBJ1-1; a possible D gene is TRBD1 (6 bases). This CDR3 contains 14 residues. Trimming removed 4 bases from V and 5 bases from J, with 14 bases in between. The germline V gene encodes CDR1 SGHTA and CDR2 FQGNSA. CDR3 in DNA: TGTGCCAGCAGCTCGGGGGGCGCGGGGACTGAAGCTTTCTTT. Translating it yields CASSSGGAGTEAFF.

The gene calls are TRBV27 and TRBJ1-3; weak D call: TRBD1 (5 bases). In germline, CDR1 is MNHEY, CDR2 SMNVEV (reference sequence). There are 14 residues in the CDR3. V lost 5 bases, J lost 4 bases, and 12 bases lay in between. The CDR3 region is CASSPQGSGNTIYF. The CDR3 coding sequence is TGTGCCAGCAGTCCGCAGGGTTCGGGAAACACCATATATTTT.

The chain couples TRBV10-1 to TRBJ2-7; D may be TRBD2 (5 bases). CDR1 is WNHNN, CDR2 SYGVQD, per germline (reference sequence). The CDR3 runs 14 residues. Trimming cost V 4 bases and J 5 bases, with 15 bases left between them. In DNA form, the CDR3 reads TGCGCCAGCAGTGTAAACGGGATCCCCCACGAGCAGTACTTC. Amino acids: CASSVNGIPHEQYF.